This record looks at one TCR beta chain sequence and its context. Its antigen is as yet unknown. The data were obtained in a study of shared clonotypes between healthy human individuals. Broader study findings: Sorted-subset samples were not fully sequenced, rarefaction indicated. Unshared clonotypes carried lower generation probabilities than those common to all four donors. Naive subsets, compared against memory subsets, generally had larger estimated richness values.

The CDR3 contains 13 residues. Trimming cost V 3 bases and J 4 bases, with 7 bases left between them. Germline V CDR1 and CDR2: SNHLY, FYNNEI. Using immunoSEQ multiplex PCR, the repertoire was profiled, and TCRdb retains in-frame clones only, with some absent. This table has about 1 million clones, approximately 70% appearing once. Material for sequencing was memory CD4+ T cells sorted from blood. Subset: CD45RA-negative fraction. This chain joins TRBV2 and TRBJ1-5; no reliable D call. This receptor was obtained from a man between 18 and 35 years old in good health. The CDR3 region is CASSDGRNQPQHF. In DNA form, the CDR3 reads TGTGCCAGCAGTGATGGCAGAAATCAGCCCCAGCATTTT.